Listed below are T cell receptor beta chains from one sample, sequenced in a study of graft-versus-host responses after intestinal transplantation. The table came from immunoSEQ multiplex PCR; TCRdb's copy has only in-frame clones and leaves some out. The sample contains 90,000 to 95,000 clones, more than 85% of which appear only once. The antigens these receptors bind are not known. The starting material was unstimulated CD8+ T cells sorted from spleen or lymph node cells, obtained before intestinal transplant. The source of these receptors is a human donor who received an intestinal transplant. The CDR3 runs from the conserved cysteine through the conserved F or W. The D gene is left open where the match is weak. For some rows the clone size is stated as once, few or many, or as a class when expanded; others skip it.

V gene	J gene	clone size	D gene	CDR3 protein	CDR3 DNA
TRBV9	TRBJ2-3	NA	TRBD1	CASSFGTADTQYF	TGTGCCAGCAGCTTTGGGACAGCAGATACGCAGTATTTT
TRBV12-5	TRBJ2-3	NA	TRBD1	CASGLVKSGTGLPDTQYF	TGTGCTAGTGGTTTGGTAAAATCCGGGACAGGGCTCCCAGATACGCAGTATTTT
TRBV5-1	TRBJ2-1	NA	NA	CASSQQGPNNEQFF	TGCGCCAGCAGCCAACAGGGTCCTAATAATGAGCAGTTCTTC
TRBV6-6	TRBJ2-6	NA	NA	CASRDGGDGANVLTF	TGTGCCAGCAGAGATGGCGGGGATGGGGCCAACGTCCTGACTTTC
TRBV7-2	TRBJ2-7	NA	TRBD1	CASSRTGYEQYF	TGTGCCAGCAGCCGGACAGGCTACGAGCAGTACTTC
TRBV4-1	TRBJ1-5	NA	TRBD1	CASSQLAGGQPQHF	TGCGCCAGCAGCCAATTGGCAGGGGGTCAGCCCCAGCATTTT
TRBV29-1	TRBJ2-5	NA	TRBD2	CSVEASGSSGRWETQYF	TGCAGCGTTGAAGCTTCTGGGTCTAGCGGGAGGTGGGAGACCCAGTACTTC
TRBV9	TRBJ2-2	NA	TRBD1	CASSVVWDRGELFF	TGTGCCAGCAGCGTAGTGTGGGACAGAGGGGAGCTGTTTTTT
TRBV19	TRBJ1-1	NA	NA	CASSIQGQMYTEAFF	TGTGCCAGTAGTATCCAAGGACAGATGTACACTGAAGCTTTCTTT
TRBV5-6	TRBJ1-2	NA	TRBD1	CASSLGTGIIDYGYTF	TGTGCCAGCAGCTTGGGGACAGGGATCATTGATTATGGCTACACCTTC
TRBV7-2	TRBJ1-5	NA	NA	CASSLGASSYSNQPQHF	TGTGCCAGCAGCCTTGGGGCTTCTTCCTATAGCAATCAGCCCCAGCATTTT
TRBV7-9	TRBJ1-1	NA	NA	CASNLPQGNTEAFF	TGTGCCAGCAACCTTCCCCAGGGGAACACTGAAGCTTTCTTT
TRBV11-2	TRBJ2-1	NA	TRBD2	CASSSPGGRAYNEQFF	TGTGCCAGCAGCTCCCCTGGCGGGAGGGCCTACAATGAGCAGTTCTTC
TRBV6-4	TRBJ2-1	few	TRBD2	CASSIGLAGINEQFF	TGTGCCAGCAGTATTGGACTAGCGGGAATCAATGAGCAGTTCTTC
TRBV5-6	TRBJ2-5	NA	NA	CASSLGQLQETQYF	TGTGCCAGCAGCTTGGGACAGTTACAAGAGACCCAGTACTTC
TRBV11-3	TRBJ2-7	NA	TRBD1	CASSPTGDYEQYF	TGTGCCAGCAGCCCAACAGGGGACTACGAGCAGTACTTC
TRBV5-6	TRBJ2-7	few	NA	CASSLRRSYEQYF	TGTGCCAGCAGCTTGCGCAGGTCCTACGAGCAGTACTTC
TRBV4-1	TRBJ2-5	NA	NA	CASSPRGGETQYF	TGCGCCAGCAGCCCTAGGGGGGGAGAGACCCAGTACTTC
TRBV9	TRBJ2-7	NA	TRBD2	CASSAEGAGGPHEQYF	TGTGCCAGCAGCGCCGAGGGGGCGGGAGGGCCCCACGAGCAGTACTTC
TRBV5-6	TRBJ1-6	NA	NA	CASSWGGIYNSPLHF	TGTGCCAGCAGTTGGGGCGGGATCTATAATTCACCCCTCCACTTT
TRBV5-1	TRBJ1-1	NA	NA	CASSWGRGLNTEAFF	TGCGCCAGCAGCTGGGGCCGAGGCCTGAACACTGAAGCTTTCTTT
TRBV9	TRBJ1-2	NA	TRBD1	CASSGTGGLEGYTF	TGTGCCAGCAGCGGTACAGGGGGCCTAGAAGGCTACACCTTC
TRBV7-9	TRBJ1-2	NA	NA	CASSSLGTFHGYTF	TGTGCCAGCAGCTCGCTTGGGACTTTCCATGGCTACACCTTC
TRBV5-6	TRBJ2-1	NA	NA	CASSLVQSGEQFF	TGTGCCAGCAGCTTGGTGCAATCGGGAGAGCAGTTCTTC
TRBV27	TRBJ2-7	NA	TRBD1	CASKEAAETGLYEQYF	TGTGCCAGCAAGGAAGCAGCAGAGACAGGGCTCTACGAGCAGTACTTC
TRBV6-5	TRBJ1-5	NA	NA	CASSLTGYSNQPQHF	TGTGCCAGCAGCCTGACAGGATATAGCAATCAGCCCCAGCATTTT
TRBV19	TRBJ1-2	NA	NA	CASSIGPRDWYGYTF	TGTGCCAGTAGTATAGGACCCAGGGATTGGTATGGCTACACCTTC
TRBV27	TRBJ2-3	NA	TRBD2	CASGVPGLAGGLATQYF	TGTGCCAGCGGCGTACCGGGACTAGCGGGGGGGTTGGCTACGCAGTATTTT
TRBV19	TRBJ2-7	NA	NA	CASSIAPGAYEQYF	TGTGCCAGTAGTATAGCTCCGGGAGCCTACGAGCAGTACTTC
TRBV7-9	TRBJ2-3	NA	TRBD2	CASSLLSGGALGAADTQYF	TGTGCCAGCAGCTTACTGAGCGGGGGGGCCTTGGGGGCTGCAGATACGCAGTATTTT
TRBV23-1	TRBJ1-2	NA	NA	CASHPVGGGGGYTF	TGCGCCAGCCATCCCGTCGGCGGAGGCGGTGGCTACACCTTC
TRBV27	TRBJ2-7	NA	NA	CASSSDKTYEQYF	TGTGCCAGCAGTTCGGACAAGACCTACGAGCAGTACTTC
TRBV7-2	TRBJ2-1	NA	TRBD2	CASSLGGLVYSYNEQFF	TGTGCCAGCAGCTTAGGGGGACTAGTGTACTCCTACAATGAGCAGTTCTTC
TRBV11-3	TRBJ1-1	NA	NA	CASSLGQNTEAFF	TGTGCCAGCAGCTTGGGACAGAACACTGAAGCTTTCTTT
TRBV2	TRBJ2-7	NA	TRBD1	CASIRLGILDRGEYEQYF	TGTGCCAGCATTCGGTTGGGCATTCTCGACAGGGGGGAATACGAGCAGTACTTC
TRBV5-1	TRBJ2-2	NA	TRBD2	CASTWTSGGANTGELFF	TGCGCCAGCACGTGGACTAGCGGGGGGGCGAACACCGGGGAGCTGTTTTTT
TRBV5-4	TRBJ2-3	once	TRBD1	CASSLTPRTGFTDTQYF	TGTGCCAGCAGCTTGACCCCCCGGACAGGCTTCACAGATACGCAGTATTTT
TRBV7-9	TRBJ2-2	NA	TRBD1	CASSQSTGARPNTGELFF	TGTGCCAGCAGCCAGTCTACAGGGGCCCGACCGAACACCGGGGAGCTGTTTTTT
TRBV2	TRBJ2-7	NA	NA	CASSGLTYEQYF	TGTGCCAGCAGTGGGCTCACCTACGAGCAGTACTTC
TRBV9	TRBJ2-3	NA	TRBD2	CASSPGTSGSTDTQYF	TGTGCCAGCAGCCCTGGGACTAGCGGGAGCACAGATACGCAGTATTTT
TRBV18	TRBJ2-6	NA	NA	CASSLQAWTDLSGANVLTF	TGTGCCAGCTCACTCCAAGCGTGGACAGACCTCTCTGGGGCCAACGTCCTGACTTTC
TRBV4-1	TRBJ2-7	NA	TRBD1	CASSPQMTGDLFEQYF	TGCGCCAGCAGCCCTCAAATGACAGGGGATTTGTTCGAGCAGTACTTC
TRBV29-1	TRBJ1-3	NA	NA	CSARTAGNTIYF	TGCAGCGCCCGGACAGCAGGAAACACCATATATTTT
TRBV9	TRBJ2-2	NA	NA	CASSVEGGSRTGELFF	TGTGCCAGCAGCGTAGAGGGGGGGTCACGCACCGGGGAGCTGTTTTTT
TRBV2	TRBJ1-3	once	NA	CASSAWGRTGNTIYF	TGTGCCAGCAGTGCGTGGGGGCGGACTGGAAACACCATATATTTT